This TCR beta chain originates from a study of T cell repertoires in cytomegalovirus infection. About the research overall: It was recently identified HLA-C-restricted and well-studied HLA-B-restricted CMV epitopes that the study used. Public signatures in TCR beta pointed to CMV infection and matching HLA type. Study conclusions and caveats: People with CMV and the relevant HLA were identified by cumulative public TCR beta family frequency. Predominance within the ex vivo response was attributable to HLA-C-restricted CMV-specific TCR beta clonotypes.

As for this clonotype: Its antigen is not identified.

This CDR3 is 19 amino acids long. Trimming took 3 bases from V and 5 from J; bases not matched to a gene: 15. Germline V gene data show CDR1 as MDHEN and CDR2 as SYDVKM. TCRdb used MiXCR to reprocess the reads, holding one entry per CDR3 protein. The table has a few hundred thousand distinct CDR3 sequences, about 44% seen once; the top ten hold 43%. This material consisted of cultured PBMCs, taken from culture after CMV antigen stimulation. This receptor was obtained from a human donor in good health (CMV status not recorded). Some clones in this sample may be carry-over from other donors' samples. The rearrangement uses TRBV28 and TRBJ2-1, with 11 bases lining up with TRBD2. The CDR3 DNA reads as TGTGCCAGCAGTTTCAGGCCTAGCGGGGGGTTCGCTGCAGACAATGAGCAGTTCTTC. Translation: CASSFRPSGGFAADNEQFF.